This T cell receptor (beta chain) was obtained from a study of early T cells in non-severe SARS-CoV-2 infection. Across the study: The study sequenced bulk RNA from unsorted whole blood, with chains unpaired. Study outcomes and limitations: Clonotype matching in VDJdb favored anti-spike CD8 responses and did not capture private and CD4 specificities.

In the library, individual cDNA molecules carried attached unique molecular identifiers. One entry per CDR3 protein, called by TCRdb with MiXCR from the 5' RACE reads. The sample has over 55,000 distinct CDR3 sequences, 8.5% to 10% seen once. There are 16 residues in the CDR3. The V segment lost 3 bases and the J segment 8 bases; nucleotides outside the gene matches: 9. The germline V gene encodes CDR1 SGHDT and CDR2 YYEEEE. This clonotype appeared many times. Its matching antigen is unknown. The sequence was collected from an adult who was a healthcare worker with PCR-confirmed SARS-CoV-2 infection or an uninfected control (not recorded which). The sequenced material came from whole blood. V is TRBV5-6 and J is TRBJ1-6; 9 positions agree with TRBD1. CDR3 loop: CASSWRTGVLDSPLHF. The CDR3 nucleotides are TGTGCCAGCAGCTGGAGGACAGGGGTTTTGGATTCACCCCTCCACTTT. The full variable domain, completed using reference TRBV5-6 and TRBJ1-6, is DAGVTQSPTHLIKTRGQQVTLRCSPKSGHDTVSWYQQALGQGPQFIFQYYEEEERQRGNFPDRFSGHQFPNYSSELNVNALLLGDSALYLCASSWRTGVLDSPLHFGNGTRLTVT.